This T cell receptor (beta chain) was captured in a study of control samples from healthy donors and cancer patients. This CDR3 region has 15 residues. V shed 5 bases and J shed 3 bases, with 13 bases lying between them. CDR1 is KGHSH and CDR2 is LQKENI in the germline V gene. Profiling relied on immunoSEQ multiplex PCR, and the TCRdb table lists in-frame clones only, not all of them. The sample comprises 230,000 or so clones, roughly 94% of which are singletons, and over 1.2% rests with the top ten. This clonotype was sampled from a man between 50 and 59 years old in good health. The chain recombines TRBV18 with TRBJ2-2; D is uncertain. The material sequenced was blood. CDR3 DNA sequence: TGTGCCAGCTCAACACGGACGGCCGACACCGGGGAGCTGTTTTTT. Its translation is CASSTRTADTGELFF.